A selection of T cell receptor beta chains follows, all from one sample in a study of shared clonotypes between healthy human individuals. Repertoires were generated with immunoSEQ multiplex PCR, while TCRdb's copy carries only in-frame clones and drops some. The table includes about 470,000 clones, about 85% detected once. Sequencing was performed on PBMCs. All receptors come from a woman between 40 and 55 years old in good health. Some clones in this sample may be carry-over from other donors' samples. The CDR3 runs from the conserved cysteine through the conserved F or W. Each record gives: J gene, D gene, V gene, CDR3 protein. A D gene is named only where the DNA matches it firmly.

>TRBJ2-7|NA|TRBV30
CAWSPRSAEQYF
>TRBJ2-5|NA|TRBV18
CASSGGEGFGGKTQYF
>TRBJ2-5|TRBD1|TRBV10-3
CATRTGGQETQYF
>TRBJ1-1|TRBD1|TRBV15
CATSTPGQGNTEAFF
>TRBJ2-1|TRBD2|TRBV28
CASSRAGGSTYNEQFF
>TRBJ2-3|TRBD2|TRBV11-2
CASNHMTSGSNTDTQYF
>TRBJ2-5|TRBD1|TRBV28
CASSSGTGTETQYF
>TRBJ1-2|NA|TRBV25-1
CASSEGFNGPGGYTF
>TRBJ2-1|NA|TRBV15
CATSRALGGGYNEQFF
>TRBJ2-7|TRBD1|TRBV7-2
CASSLIGTAYEQYF
>TRBJ2-2|NA|TRBV10-3
CAIQRAGELFF
>TRBJ2-1|NA|TRBV6-6
CASTRLELNEQFF
>TRBJ1-5|NA|TRBV5-6
CASSWYRSNQPQHF
>TRBJ1-1|TRBD1|TRBV27
CASSFSGTGSTEAFF
>TRBJ2-7|NA|TRBV7-2
CASSTGPRSSYEQYF
>TRBJ2-2|NA|TRBV11-3
CASSLADGGTGELFF
>TRBJ1-5|NA|TRBV7-2
CASSLVATNQPQHF
>TRBJ1-1|TRBD1|TRBV2
CASSGSGGTEAFF
>TRBJ2-5|TRBD2|TRBV7-9
CASSFWLAGGVETQYF
>TRBJ1-6|NA|TRBV15
CATSRDLQGNSPLHF
>TRBJ1-2|NA|TRBV2
CASSPGQIPGDGYTF
>TRBJ1-2|NA|TRBV30
CAWRASLEAGYTF
>TRBJ2-1|TRBD1|TRBV25-1
CASSSAEGASTYNEQFF
>TRBJ2-3|NA|TRBV5-1
CASSYTTDTQYF
>TRBJ2-3|NA|TRBV30
CAWGDTNTDTQYF
>TRBJ1-2|TRBD1|TRBV19
CASSLRGLSGYTF
>TRBJ1-2|NA|TRBV29-1
CSVEYWSRGFYGYTF
>TRBJ1-1|NA|TRBV27
CASFLAGVAFF
>TRBJ1-2|NA|TRBV29-1
CSVETGPLSYTF
>TRBJ2-5|NA|TRBV5-1
CASRDGEETQYF
>TRBJ2-3|TRBD2|TRBV5-4
CASSLAGGTTDTQYF
>NA|NA|TRBV29-1
CSVVRVGSYEQYF
>TRBJ2-1|TRBD1|TRBV7-3
CASSRTGDSYNEQFF
>TRBJ2-1|TRBD1|TRBV18
CASSPPYGTGYNEQFF
>TRBJ2-5|NA|TRBV5-1
CASSGGTRQETQYF
>TRBJ1-2|TRBD1|TRBV7-6
CASSLKQGHDGYTF
>TRBJ2-2|TRBD2|TRBV6-1
CASSISGNAPGELFF
>TRBJ2-2|NA|TRBV19
CASSIGPSAGELFF
>TRBJ2-7|NA|TRBV6-5
CASSSDRFEQYF
>TRBJ2-1|NA|TRBV7-7
CASSPRTGRDNEQFF
>TRBJ2-7|TRBD2|TRBV7-6
CASSPGRKSSYEQYF
>TRBJ1-5|NA|TRBV19
CASKGLLQNQPQHF
>TRBJ1-1|NA|TRBV11-2
CASSLRGALNTEAFF
>TRBJ2-3|NA|TRBV7-2
CASSSDGNTDTQYF
>TRBJ2-3|TRBD2|TRBV7-8
CASSWSGRSTDTQYF
>TRBJ2-5|NA|TRBV28
CASSLPGTQETQYF
>TRBJ1-1|NA|TRBV6-6
CASSYSRAEAFF
>TRBJ2-7|TRBD2|TRBV19
CASSASSGSRYEQYF
>TRBJ2-2|TRBD1|TRBV18
CASSPRTGNTGELFF